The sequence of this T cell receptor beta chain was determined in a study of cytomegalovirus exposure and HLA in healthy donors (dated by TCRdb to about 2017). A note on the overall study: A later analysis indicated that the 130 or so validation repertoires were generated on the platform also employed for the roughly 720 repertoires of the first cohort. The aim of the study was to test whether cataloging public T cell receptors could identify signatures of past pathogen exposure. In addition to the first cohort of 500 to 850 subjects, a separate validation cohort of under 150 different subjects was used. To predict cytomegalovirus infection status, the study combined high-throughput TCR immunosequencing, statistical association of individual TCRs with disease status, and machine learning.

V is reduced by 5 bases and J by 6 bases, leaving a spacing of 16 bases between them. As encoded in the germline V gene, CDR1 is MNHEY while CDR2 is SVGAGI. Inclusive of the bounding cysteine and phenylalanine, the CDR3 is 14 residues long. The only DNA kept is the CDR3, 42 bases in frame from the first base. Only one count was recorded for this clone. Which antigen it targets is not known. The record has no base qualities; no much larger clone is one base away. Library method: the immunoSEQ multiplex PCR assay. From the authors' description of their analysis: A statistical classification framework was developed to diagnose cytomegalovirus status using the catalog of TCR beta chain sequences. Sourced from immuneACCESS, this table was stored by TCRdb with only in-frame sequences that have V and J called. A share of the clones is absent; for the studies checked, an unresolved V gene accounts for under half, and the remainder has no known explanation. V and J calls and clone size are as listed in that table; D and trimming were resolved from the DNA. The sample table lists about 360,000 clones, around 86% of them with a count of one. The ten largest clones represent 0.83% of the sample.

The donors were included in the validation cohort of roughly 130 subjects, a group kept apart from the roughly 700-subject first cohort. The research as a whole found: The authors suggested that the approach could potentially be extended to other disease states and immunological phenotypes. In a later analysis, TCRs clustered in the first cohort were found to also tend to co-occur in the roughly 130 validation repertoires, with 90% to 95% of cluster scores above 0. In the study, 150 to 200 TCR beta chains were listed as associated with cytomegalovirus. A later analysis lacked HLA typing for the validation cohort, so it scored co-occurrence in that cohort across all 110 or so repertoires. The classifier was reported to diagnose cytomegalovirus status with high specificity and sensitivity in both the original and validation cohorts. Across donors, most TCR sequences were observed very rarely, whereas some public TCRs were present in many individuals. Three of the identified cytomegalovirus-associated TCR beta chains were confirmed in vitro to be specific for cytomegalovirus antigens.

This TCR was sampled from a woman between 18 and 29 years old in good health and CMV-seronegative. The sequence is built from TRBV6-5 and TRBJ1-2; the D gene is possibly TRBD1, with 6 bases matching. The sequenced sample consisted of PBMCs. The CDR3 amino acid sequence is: CASSKQGRQDGYTF. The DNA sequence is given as TGTGCCAGCAGTAAACAGGGTAGACAAGATGGCTACACCTTC.